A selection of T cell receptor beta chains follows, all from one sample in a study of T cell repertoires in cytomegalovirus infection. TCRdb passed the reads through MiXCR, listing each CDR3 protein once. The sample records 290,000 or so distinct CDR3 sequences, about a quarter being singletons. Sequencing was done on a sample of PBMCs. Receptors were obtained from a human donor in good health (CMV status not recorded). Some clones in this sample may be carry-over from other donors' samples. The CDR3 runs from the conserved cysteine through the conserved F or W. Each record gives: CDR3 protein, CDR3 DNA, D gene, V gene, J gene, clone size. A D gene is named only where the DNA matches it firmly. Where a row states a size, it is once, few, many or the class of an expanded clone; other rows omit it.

CDR3aa: CASREQRDGPPRGKETQYF
CDR3nt: TGTGCCAGCAGGGAACAACGAGACGGCCCGCCACGGGGGAAAGAGACCCAGTACTTC
d_gene: NA
v_gene: TRBV6-1
j_gene: TRBJ2-5
abundance: once

CDR3aa: CASSLARQGAKTGAQFF
CDR3nt: TGTGCCAGCAGCTTAGCGAGGCAGGGGGCGAAAACGGGGGCCCAGTTCTTC
d_gene: TRBD1
v_gene: TRBV7-8
j_gene: TRBJ2-1
abundance: many

CDR3aa: CASSDQEAPYEQYF
CDR3nt: TGTGCCAGCAGTGACCAGGAAGCTCCCTACGAGCAGTACTTC
d_gene: NA
v_gene: TRBV2
j_gene: TRBJ2-7
abundance: few

CDR3aa: CAISDTTSGGTDTQYF
CDR3nt: TGTGCCATCAGTGATACTACTAGCGGGGGGACAGATACGCAGTATTTT
d_gene: TRBD2
v_gene: TRBV10-3
j_gene: TRBJ2-3
abundance: NA

CDR3aa: CATSPPGQGAREQYF
CDR3nt: TGTGCCACCAGCCCTCCTGGGCAGGGGGCTCGGGAGCAGTACTTC
d_gene: TRBD1
v_gene: TRBV15
j_gene: TRBJ2-7
abundance: NA

CDR3aa: CASSLRASSNTEAFF
CDR3nt: TGCGCCAGCAGCTTGAGGGCATCCTCGAACACTGAAGCTTTCTTT
d_gene: NA
v_gene: TRBV5-1
j_gene: TRBJ1-1
abundance: few

CDR3aa: CSATTPSSYNEQFF
CDR3nt: TGCAGTGCCACAACTCCAAGCTCCTACAATGAGCAGTTCTTC
d_gene: NA
v_gene: TRBV20-1
j_gene: TRBJ2-1
abundance: few

CDR3aa: CAISESSSQNIQYF
CDR3nt: TGTGCCATCAGTGAGTCCAGTAGTCAAAACATTCAGTACTTC
d_gene: NA
v_gene: TRBV10-3
j_gene: TRBJ2-4
abundance: many

CDR3aa: CASSFRDRVYGYTF
CDR3nt: TGTGCCAGCAGCTTCCGGGACAGGGTCTATGGCTACACCTTC
d_gene: TRBD1
v_gene: TRBV7-2
j_gene: TRBJ1-2
abundance: few

CDR3aa: CASSQEQTRQETQYF
CDR3nt: TGTGCCAGCAGCCAAGAACAAACCCGACAAGAGACCCAGTACTTC
d_gene: NA
v_gene: TRBV14
j_gene: TRBJ2-5
abundance: NA

CDR3aa: CSATGGQYNQPQHF
CDR3nt: TGCAGTGCGACAGGGGGGCAGTATAATCAGCCCCAGCATTTT
d_gene: TRBD1
v_gene: TRBV20-1
j_gene: TRBJ1-5
abundance: NA

CDR3aa: CASSSRATAQETQYF
CDR3nt: TGTGCCAGCAGCAGCCGCGCAACAGCTCAAGAGACCCAGTACTTC
d_gene: NA
v_gene: TRBV5-6
j_gene: TRBJ2-5
abundance: once

CDR3aa: CASSLVRAYSGDTQYF
CDR3nt: TGTGCCAGCAGCTTGGTTCGGGCATATAGTGGAGATACGCAGTATTTT
d_gene: NA
v_gene: TRBV5-6
j_gene: TRBJ2-3
abundance: few

CDR3aa: CASTLGPTDTQYF
CDR3nt: TGTGCCAGCACCCTGGGGCCTACAGATACGCAGTATTTT
d_gene: NA
v_gene: TRBV7-2
j_gene: TRBJ2-3
abundance: many

CDR3aa: CASGSHTQETQYF
CDR3nt: TGTGCTAGTGGTTCGCATACTCAAGAGACCCAGTACTTC
d_gene: NA
v_gene: TRBV12-5
j_gene: TRBJ2-5
abundance: NA

CDR3aa: CASSLDLRDYGYTF
CDR3nt: TGTGCCAGCAGCTTGGACCTCCGGGACTATGGCTACACCTTC
d_gene: NA
v_gene: TRBV7-2
j_gene: TRBJ1-2
abundance: NA

CDR3aa: CASQAADEQYF
CDR3nt: TGTGCCAGTCAGGCAGCGGACGAGCAGTACTTC
d_gene: NA
v_gene: TRBV19
j_gene: TRBJ2-7
abundance: few

CDR3aa: CASSSRQGMDQPQHF
CDR3nt: TGTGCCAGTAGTAGCCGACAGGGAATGGATCAGCCCCAGCATTTT
d_gene: TRBD1
v_gene: TRBV19
j_gene: TRBJ1-5
abundance: NA

CDR3aa: CASSLAGVGEAFF
CDR3nt: TGTGCCAGCAGCTTAGCGGGGGTGGGGGAAGCTTTCTTT
d_gene: NA
v_gene: TRBV7-6
j_gene: TRBJ1-1
abundance: many

CDR3aa: CASSLGDRADQYF
CDR3nt: TGCGCCAGCAGCTTGGGGGACAGGGCGGATCAGTATTTT
d_gene: TRBD1
v_gene: TRBV5-1
j_gene: TRBJ2-3
abundance: NA

CDR3aa: CASTIGAVSGYEQYF
CDR3nt: TGTGCCAGCACCATAGGGGCAGTTTCCGGCTACGAGCAGTACTTC
d_gene: NA
v_gene: TRBV12-3/TRBV12-4
j_gene: TRBJ2-7
abundance: NA

CDR3aa: CATSDLDRARYTEAFF
CDR3nt: TGTGCCACCAGTGATTTGGACAGAGCACGGTACACTGAAGCTTTCTTT
d_gene: NA
v_gene: TRBV24-1
j_gene: TRBJ1-1
abundance: NA

CDR3aa: CASSDGTVGAYEQYF
CDR3nt: TGCGCCAGCAGCGACGGGACTGTGGGAGCCTACGAGCAGTACTTC
d_gene: NA
v_gene: TRBV5-1
j_gene: TRBJ2-7
abundance: NA

CDR3aa: CASSLAGVGNTEAFF
CDR3nt: TGCGCCAGCAGCTTGGCGGGAGTAGGGAACACTGAAGCTTTCTTT
d_gene: NA
v_gene: TRBV5-1
j_gene: TRBJ1-1
abundance: NA

CDR3aa: CASSVEGGWNTEAFF
CDR3nt: TGTGCCAGCAGCGTCGAGGGGGGTTGGAACACTGAAGCTTTCTTT
d_gene: NA
v_gene: TRBV11-2
j_gene: TRBJ1-1
abundance: many

CDR3aa: CASSLDRGTQYF
CDR3nt: TGTGCCAGCAGCTTAGACAGGGGAACCCAGTACTTC
d_gene: TRBD1
v_gene: TRBV7-2
j_gene: TRBJ2-5
abundance: many

CDR3aa: CASSLAGTEYNEQFF
CDR3nt: TGCGCCAGCAGCTTGGCCGGGACTGAGTACAATGAGCAGTTCTTC
d_gene: NA
v_gene: TRBV5-1
j_gene: TRBJ2-1
abundance: NA

CDR3aa: CSASKGGTHFSYEQYF
CDR3nt: TGCAGTGCCTCCAAAGGCGGGACACACTTTTCCTACGAGCAGTACTTC
d_gene: NA
v_gene: TRBV20-1
j_gene: TRBJ2-7
abundance: NA

CDR3aa: CSASVARAGSPLHF
CDR3nt: TGCAGTGCTAGTGTCGCCAGGGCGGGCTCACCCCTCCACTTT
d_gene: NA
v_gene: TRBV20-1
j_gene: TRBJ1-6
abundance: NA

CDR3aa: CSARTGNNNYGYTF
CDR3nt: TGCAGTGCTAGAACAGGGAATAATAACTATGGCTACACCTTC
d_gene: NA
v_gene: TRBV20-1
j_gene: TRBJ1-2
abundance: NA

CDR3aa: CASSSKAGGGYNEQFF
CDR3nt: TGTGCCAGCAGCTCAAAAGCGGGAGGGGGCTACAATGAGCAGTTCTTC
d_gene: TRBD2
v_gene: TRBV7-2
j_gene: TRBJ2-1
abundance: many

CDR3aa: CASSPDRINTEAFF
CDR3nt: TGTGCCAGCAGCCCTGACAGGATCAACACTGAAGCTTTCTTT
d_gene: NA
v_gene: TRBV7-3
j_gene: TRBJ1-1
abundance: once

CDR3aa: CSARDHPNTEAFF
CDR3nt: TGCAGTGCTAGAGATCACCCAAACACTGAAGCTTTCTTT
d_gene: NA
v_gene: TRBV20-1
j_gene: TRBJ1-1
abundance: NA

CDR3aa: CASRRSSGWETQYF
CDR3nt: TGTGCCAGCAGGAGAAGTAGCGGTTGGGAGACCCAGTACTTC
d_gene: NA
v_gene: TRBV6-1
j_gene: TRBJ2-5
abundance: few

CDR3aa: CASSPNTGGTEAFF
CDR3nt: TGTGCCAGCAGCCCTAACACAGGGGGGACTGAAGCTTTCTTT
d_gene: TRBD1
v_gene: TRBV11-3
j_gene: TRBJ1-1
abundance: NA

CDR3aa: CASSTGYTQYF
CDR3nt: TGTGCCAGCAGCACCGGTTATACGCAGTATTTT
d_gene: NA
v_gene: TRBV7-2
j_gene: TRBJ2-3
abundance: few

CDR3aa: CATSDHRRGNSGNTIYF
CDR3nt: TGTGCCACCAGTGATCACCGCAGGGGGAACTCTGGAAACACCATATATTTT
d_gene: TRBD1
v_gene: TRBV24-1
j_gene: TRBJ1-3
abundance: few

CDR3aa: CASSYTPGGYAEAFF
CDR3nt: TGTGCCAGCAGTTACACACCCGGAGGATACGCTGAAGCTTTCTTT
d_gene: NA
v_gene: TRBV7-2
j_gene: TRBJ1-1
abundance: few

CDR3aa: CATSRDLPSGGNEQFF
CDR3nt: TGTGCCACCAGCAGAGATCTGCCTAGCGGGGGGAATGAGCAGTTCTTC
d_gene: TRBD2
v_gene: TRBV15
j_gene: TRBJ2-1
abundance: NA

CDR3aa: CASRATRGRQNTEAFF
CDR3nt: TGTGCCAGCAGGGCTACACGGGGACGGCAGAACACTGAAGCTTTCTTT
d_gene: NA
v_gene: TRBV28
j_gene: TRBJ1-1
abundance: few

CDR3aa: CASSTHLGRPQETQYF
CDR3nt: TGTGCCAGCAGTACACATCTCGGCCGGCCTCAAGAGACCCAGTACTTC
d_gene: NA
v_gene: TRBV6-5
j_gene: TRBJ2-5
abundance: NA

CDR3aa: CASSPKPGPADTQYF
CDR3nt: TGTGCCAGCAGCCCCAAACCGGGACCTGCAGATACGCAGTATTTT
d_gene: NA
v_gene: TRBV7-3
j_gene: TRBJ2-3
abundance: many

CDR3aa: CASSSRQRKETQYF
CDR3nt: TGTGCCAGCAGCTCGCGACAGAGAAAAGAGACCCAGTACTTC
d_gene: NA
v_gene: TRBV7-2
j_gene: TRBJ2-5
abundance: many

CDR3aa: CASSRTGTGGFHYTF
CDR3nt: TGTGCCAGCAGCCGGACCGGGACAGGGGGCTTCCACTACACCTTC
d_gene: TRBD1
v_gene: TRBV28
j_gene: TRBJ1-2
abundance: NA

CDR3aa: CSANTPRDRAYEQYF
CDR3nt: TGCAGTGCTAACACCCCCCGGGACAGGGCCTACGAGCAGTACTTC
d_gene: TRBD1
v_gene: TRBV20-1
j_gene: TRBJ2-7
abundance: NA

CDR3aa: CASSLGGGDGYTF
CDR3nt: TGTGCCAGCAGCTTAGGTGGGGGCGACGGCTACACCTTC
d_gene: NA
v_gene: TRBV7-8
j_gene: TRBJ1-2
abundance: many

CDR3aa: CSARDPTGGWDQPQHF
CDR3nt: TGCAGTGCTAGAGACCCGACAGGGGGCTGGGATCAGCCCCAGCATTTT
d_gene: TRBD1
v_gene: TRBV20-1
j_gene: TRBJ1-5
abundance: few

CDR3aa: CSVGDRGLGVEQYF
CDR3nt: TGCAGCGTTGGGGACAGGGGGCTTGGGGTCGAGCAGTACTTC
d_gene: TRBD1
v_gene: TRBV29-1
j_gene: TRBJ2-7
abundance: NA

CDR3aa: CANRTQPYEQYF
CDR3nt: TGTGCCAACAGGACGCAACCCTACGAGCAGTACTTC
d_gene: NA
v_gene: TRBV28
j_gene: TRBJ2-7
abundance: few